This is a list of T cell receptor beta chains from one sample in a study of neurological immune-mediated disorders. TCRdb re-analysed the 5' RACE reads in MiXCR, keeping a single row per CDR3 protein. Of some 43,000 distinct CDR3 sequences in the sample, 10% to 15% are singletons; the top ten hold roughly 10%. The sequenced material came from PBMCs. These receptors all come from a male donor with HTLV-1-associated myelopathy (HAM/TSP). Each CDR3 is given with its conserved first and last residue. A D gene is named only where the DNA matches it firmly. A row's size may be missing; if present it is once, few, many or a size class.

j_call: TRBJ1-5
d_call: TRBD1
v_call: TRBV6-5
clone_size: NA
cdr3_nt: TGTGCCAGCAAACAGGGGGATAGCAATCAGCCCCAGCATTTT
cdr3_aa: CASKQGDSNQPQHF

j_call: TRBJ1-6
d_call: TRBD1
v_call: TRBV2
clone_size: many
cdr3_nt: TGTGCCAGACAGGGACAGGATAATTCACCCCTCCACTTT
cdr3_aa: CARQGQDNSPLHF

j_call: TRBJ2-3
d_call: TRBD2
v_call: TRBV20-1
clone_size: NA
cdr3_nt: TGCAGTGCTAATCTTCTAGCGGGGACCACGGGTACGCAGTATTTT
cdr3_aa: CSANLLAGTTGTQYF

j_call: TRBJ2-5
d_call: TRBD1
v_call: TRBV6-6
clone_size: many
cdr3_nt: TGTGCCAGCAGTTACCGGACAGGGTCCGAGACCCAGTACTTC
cdr3_aa: CASSYRTGSETQYF

j_call: TRBJ1-5
d_call: NA
v_call: TRBV7-2
clone_size: many
cdr3_nt: TGTGCCAGCAGCCCAGGCGGTTTGGGGGGCGCAGGTCAGCCCCAGCATTTT
cdr3_aa: CASSPGGLGGAGQPQHF

j_call: TRBJ2-1
d_call: NA
v_call: TRBV7-2
clone_size: many
cdr3_nt: TGTGCCAGCAGCTTGGGTAGGGAACAGTACAATGAGCAGTTCTTC
cdr3_aa: CASSLGREQYNEQFF

j_call: TRBJ1-4
d_call: NA
v_call: TRBV7-2
clone_size: many
cdr3_nt: TGTGCCAGCTCCCCCCAGGAGGGGGTCTGGGAAAAACTGTTTTTT
cdr3_aa: CASSPQEGVWEKLFF

j_call: TRBJ1-4
d_call: TRBD1
v_call: TRBV15
clone_size: medium-sized
cdr3_nt: TGTGCCACCAGCAGAACCCCCGGGACAGGGTATGCAACTAATGAAAAACTGTTTTTT
cdr3_aa: CATSRTPGTGYATNEKLFF

j_call: TRBJ1-1
d_call: NA
v_call: TRBV6-1
clone_size: many
cdr3_nt: TGTGCCAGCAGTGAATATGGTCGGGGCTTGAACACTGAAGCTTTCTTT
cdr3_aa: CASSEYGRGLNTEAFF

j_call: TRBJ2-5
d_call: NA
v_call: TRBV28
clone_size: many
cdr3_nt: TGTGCCAGCAGACCCGGGACATACCAAGAGACCCAGTACTTC
cdr3_aa: CASRPGTYQETQYF

j_call: TRBJ2-1
d_call: TRBD2
v_call: TRBV5-1
clone_size: few
cdr3_nt: TGCGCCAGCAGCTATACTAGCGGGCCCTACAATGAGCAGTTCTTC
cdr3_aa: CASSYTSGPYNEQFF

j_call: TRBJ1-5
d_call: TRBD1
v_call: TRBV7-2
clone_size: many
cdr3_nt: TGTGCCAGCAGCCAGGACAGGGGGCTAGATCAGCCCCAGCATTTT
cdr3_aa: CASSQDRGLDQPQHF

j_call: TRBJ2-7
d_call: TRBD2
v_call: TRBV4-3
clone_size: many
cdr3_nt: TGCGCCAGCAGCATTCGACTAGCGGGGACCTACGAGCAGTACTTC
cdr3_aa: CASSIRLAGTYEQYF

j_call: TRBJ2-1
d_call: TRBD2
v_call: TRBV20-1
clone_size: many
cdr3_nt: TGCAGTGCTGGATTAAGCGGGGGGCTCCACAATGAGCAGTTCTTC
cdr3_aa: CSAGLSGGLHNEQFF

j_call: TRBJ1-5
d_call: NA
v_call: TRBV20-1
clone_size: many
cdr3_nt: TGCAGTGCTAGAGCGGGGGGTCAGCCCCAGCATTTT
cdr3_aa: CSARAGGQPQHF

j_call: TRBJ2-7
d_call: TRBD2
v_call: TRBV10-3
clone_size: medium-sized
cdr3_nt: TGTGCCATCAGTGAGACTAGCGGGGGCCTGGAGCAGTACTTC
cdr3_aa: CAISETSGGLEQYF

j_call: TRBJ1-1
d_call: NA
v_call: TRBV4-3
clone_size: NA
cdr3_nt: TGCGCCAACAACCAAGAACAGGTGGCAATTGAAGCTTTCTTT
cdr3_aa: CANNQEQVAIEAFF

j_call: TRBJ1-4
d_call: NA
v_call: TRBV15
clone_size: once
cdr3_nt: TGTGCCACCAGCAGAGAAACTGCCAGGGTCGGTGAAAAACTGTTTTTT
cdr3_aa: CATSRETARVGEKLFF

j_call: TRBJ1-2
d_call: NA
v_call: TRBV7-2
clone_size: many
cdr3_nt: TGTGCCAGCAGCTCCACAGGCTACTCTGGCTACACCTTC
cdr3_aa: CASSSTGYSGYTF

j_call: TRBJ2-7
d_call: NA
v_call: TRBV5-1
clone_size: NA
cdr3_nt: TGCGCCAGCAGCTCCTGGACGGGCCCCTGCGAGCAGTACTTC
cdr3_aa: CASSSWTGPCEQYF

j_call: TRBJ2-3
d_call: TRBD2
v_call: TRBV5-1
clone_size: many
cdr3_nt: TGCGCCAGCGGACCTAGCGGGGGGACAGATACGCAGTATTTT
cdr3_aa: CASGPSGGTDTQYF

j_call: TRBJ1-6
d_call: NA
v_call: TRBV9
clone_size: many
cdr3_nt: TGTGCCAGCAGCGCCCCACCGACAGGTTCACCCCTCCACTTT
cdr3_aa: CASSAPPTGSPLHF

j_call: TRBJ1-3
d_call: NA
v_call: TRBV5-5
clone_size: many
cdr3_nt: TGTGCCAGCAGCATCGGGACCTCTGGAAACACCATATATTTT
cdr3_aa: CASSIGTSGNTIYF

j_call: TRBJ1-5
d_call: NA
v_call: TRBV6-6
clone_size: many
cdr3_nt: TGTGCCAGCAGTCCGAAAGGGGAGTATAGCAATCAGCCCCAGCATTTT
cdr3_aa: CASSPKGEYSNQPQHF

j_call: TRBJ2-3
d_call: TRBD2
v_call: TRBV4-3
clone_size: many
cdr3_nt: TGCGCCAGCAGCCAGGGACTAGGGTTCGCGGATACGCAGTATTTT
cdr3_aa: CASSQGLGFADTQYF

j_call: TRBJ2-3
d_call: NA
v_call: TRBV5-1
clone_size: NA
cdr3_nt: TGCGCCAGCAGCTTGTTTTACGGAACTAACACAGATACGCAGTATTTT
cdr3_aa: CASSLFYGTNTDTQYF

j_call: TRBJ2-3
d_call: NA
v_call: TRBV20-1
clone_size: many
cdr3_nt: TGCAGTGCTAGAACTGACAGAGTCACAGATACGCAGTATTTT
cdr3_aa: CSARTDRVTDTQYF

j_call: TRBJ2-7
d_call: TRBD1
v_call: TRBV7-2
clone_size: many
cdr3_nt: TGTGCCAGCAGCTTCGGGACAGGGTCCTACGAGCAGTACTTC
cdr3_aa: CASSFGTGSYEQYF

j_call: TRBJ2-1
d_call: TRBD2
v_call: TRBV3-1
clone_size: many
cdr3_nt: TGTGCCAGCAGCCAACAATGGGAGGGTCGGGGATTGGGGGAGCAGTTCTTC
cdr3_aa: CASSQQWEGRGLGEQFF

j_call: TRBJ1-1
d_call: NA
v_call: TRBV18
clone_size: few
cdr3_nt: TGTGCCAGCTCACCACAGAGGACCTTGAACACTGAAGCTTTCTTT
cdr3_aa: CASSPQRTLNTEAFF

j_call: TRBJ2-1
d_call: NA
v_call: TRBV12-3/TRBV12-4
clone_size: few
cdr3_nt: TGTGCCCCACCACAGAGTAAAGGTCGGGGGTCTCCGTACAATGAGCAGTTCTTC
cdr3_aa: CAPPQSKGRGSPYNEQFF

j_call: TRBJ1-2
d_call: TRBD1
v_call: TRBV27
clone_size: many
cdr3_nt: TGTGCCACCAAGGGGGCTAGCTCTAACTATGGCTACACCTTC
cdr3_aa: CATKGASSNYGYTF

j_call: TRBJ2-2
d_call: NA
v_call: TRBV12-3/TRBV12-4
clone_size: many
cdr3_nt: TGTGCCAGCAGTTTTAGAGGGTCGGGGACCGGGGAGCTGTTTTTT
cdr3_aa: CASSFRGSGTGELFF

j_call: TRBJ2-2
d_call: NA
v_call: TRBV5-1
clone_size: many
cdr3_nt: TGCGCCAGCAGCTTCCTCCAATCCGGGACCGGGGAGCTGTTTTTT
cdr3_aa: CASSFLQSGTGELFF

j_call: TRBJ2-7
d_call: TRBD1
v_call: TRBV7-9
clone_size: many
cdr3_nt: TGTGCCAGCAGCTTAGACTCCCAACAGGGGACCTACGAGCAGTACTTC
cdr3_aa: CASSLDSQQGTYEQYF

j_call: TRBJ1-2
d_call: NA
v_call: TRBV20-1
clone_size: many
cdr3_nt: TGCAGTGCTAGAGTGGGGACAAATCGGGGCTACACCTTC
cdr3_aa: CSARVGTNRGYTF

j_call: TRBJ2-7
d_call: NA
v_call: TRBV29-1
clone_size: few
cdr3_nt: TGCAGCGTTGGAACGGCCTACGAGCAGTACTTC
cdr3_aa: CSVGTAYEQYF

j_call: TRBJ1-1
d_call: NA
v_call: TRBV5-1
clone_size: few
cdr3_nt: TGCGCCAGCAGGTTCAGGGGAAAGGATGAAGCTTTCTTT
cdr3_aa: CASRFRGKDEAFF

j_call: TRBJ2-2
d_call: TRBD1
v_call: TRBV10-3
clone_size: many
cdr3_nt: TGTGCCATCAGTGAACAGGGGGCGAACACCGGGGAGCTGTTTTTT
cdr3_aa: CAISEQGANTGELFF